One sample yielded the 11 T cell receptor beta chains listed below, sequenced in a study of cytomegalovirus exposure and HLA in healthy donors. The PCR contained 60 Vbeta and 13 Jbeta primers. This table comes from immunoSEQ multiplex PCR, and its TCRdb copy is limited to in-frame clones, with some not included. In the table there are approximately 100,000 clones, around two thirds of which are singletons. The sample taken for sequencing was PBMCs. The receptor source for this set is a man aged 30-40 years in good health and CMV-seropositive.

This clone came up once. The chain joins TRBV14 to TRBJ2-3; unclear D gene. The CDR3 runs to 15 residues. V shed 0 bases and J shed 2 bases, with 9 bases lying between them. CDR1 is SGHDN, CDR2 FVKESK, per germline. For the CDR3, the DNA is TGTGCCAGCAGCCAAGACTGGTACACCACAGATACGCAGTATTTT. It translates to CASSQDWYTTDTQYF.

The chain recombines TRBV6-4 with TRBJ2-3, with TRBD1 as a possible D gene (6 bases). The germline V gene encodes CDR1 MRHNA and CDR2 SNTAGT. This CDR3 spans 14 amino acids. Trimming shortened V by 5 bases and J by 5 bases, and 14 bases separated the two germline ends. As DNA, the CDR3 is TGTGCCAGCAGTCTGGCAGGGGAGAAAGATACGCAGTATTTT. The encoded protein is CASSLAGEKDTQYF.

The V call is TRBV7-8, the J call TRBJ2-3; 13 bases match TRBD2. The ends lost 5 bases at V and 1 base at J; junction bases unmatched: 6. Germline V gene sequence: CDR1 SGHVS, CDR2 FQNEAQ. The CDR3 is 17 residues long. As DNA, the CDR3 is TGTGCCAGCAGCACTACCGGGACTAGCGGGGGCACAGATACGCAGTATTTT. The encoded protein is CASSTTGTSGGTDTQYF.

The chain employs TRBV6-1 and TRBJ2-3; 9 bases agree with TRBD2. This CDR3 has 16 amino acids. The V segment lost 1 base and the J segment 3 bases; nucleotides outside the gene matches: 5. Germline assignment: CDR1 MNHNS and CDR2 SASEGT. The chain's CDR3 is CASSEGGGGVTDTQYF. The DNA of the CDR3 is TGTGCCAGCAGTGAAGGCGGCGGGGGGGTTACAGATACGCAGTATTTT.

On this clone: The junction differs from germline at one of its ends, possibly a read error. For the CDR3, the DNA is TGTGCCTGGGACTTAGGGGGCTCCTCTGGAAACACCGTATATTTT. Its protein product is CAWDLGGSSGNTVYF. This rearrangement joins TRBV30 to TRBJ1-3, with 7 bases identical to TRBD1. CDR1 is GTSNPN, CDR2 SVGIG, per germline (reference sequence). CDR3 length: 15 amino acids. The full variable domain, completed using reference TRBV30 and TRBJ1-3, is SQTIHQWPATLVQPVGSPLSLECTVEGTSNPNLYWYRQAAGRGLQLLFYSVGIGQISSEVPQNLSASRPQDRQFILSSKKLLLSDSGFYLCAWDLGGSSGNTVYFGEGSWLTVV.

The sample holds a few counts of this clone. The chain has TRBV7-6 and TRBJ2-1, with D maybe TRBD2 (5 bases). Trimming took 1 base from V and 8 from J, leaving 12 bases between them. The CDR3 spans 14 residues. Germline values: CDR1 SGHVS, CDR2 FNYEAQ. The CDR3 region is CASSLVVGGDEQFF. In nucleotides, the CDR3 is TGTGCCAGCAGCTTAGTGGTTGGAGGCGATGAGCAGTTCTTC. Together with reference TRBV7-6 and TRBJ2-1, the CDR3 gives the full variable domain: GAGVSQSPRYKVTKRGQDVALRCDPISGHVSLYWYRQALGQGPEFLTYFNYEAQQDKSGLPNDRFSAERPEGSISTLTIQRTEQRDSAMYRCASSLVVGGDEQFFGPGTRLTVL.

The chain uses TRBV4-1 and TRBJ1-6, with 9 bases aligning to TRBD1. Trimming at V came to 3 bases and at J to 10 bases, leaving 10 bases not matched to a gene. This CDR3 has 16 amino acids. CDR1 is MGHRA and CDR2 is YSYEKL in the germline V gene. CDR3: CASSQNRDRDWSPLHF. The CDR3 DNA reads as TGCGCCAGCAGCCAGAACCGGGACAGGGACTGGTCACCCCTCCACTTT.

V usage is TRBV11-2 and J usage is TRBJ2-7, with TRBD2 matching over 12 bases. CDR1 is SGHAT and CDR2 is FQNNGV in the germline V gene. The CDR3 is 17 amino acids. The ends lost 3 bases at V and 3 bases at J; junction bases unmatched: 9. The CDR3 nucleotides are TGTGCCAGCAGCTTCTCCTTAGGACTAGCGGGGCACTACGAGCAGTACTTC. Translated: CASSFSLGLAGHYEQYF.

The CDR3 region is CASSYSMGASPLHF. The CDR3 nucleotides are TGTGCCAGCAGTTACTCGATGGGGGCTTCACCCCTCCACTTT. The chain recombines TRBV6-5 with TRBJ1-6, with a possible D match to TRBD1 (6 bases). Trimming took 0 bases from V and 9 from J, leaving 9 bases between them. The germline gives CDR1 MNHEY, CDR2 SVGAGI. The CDR3 has 14 residues.

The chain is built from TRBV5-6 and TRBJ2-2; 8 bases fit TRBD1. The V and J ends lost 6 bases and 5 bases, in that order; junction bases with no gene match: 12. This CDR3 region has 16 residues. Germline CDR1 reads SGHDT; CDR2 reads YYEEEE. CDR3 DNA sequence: TGTGCCAGCACCTTTTCTGGACAGGGAAATACCGGGGAGCTGTTTTTT. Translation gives CASTFSGQGNTGELFF.

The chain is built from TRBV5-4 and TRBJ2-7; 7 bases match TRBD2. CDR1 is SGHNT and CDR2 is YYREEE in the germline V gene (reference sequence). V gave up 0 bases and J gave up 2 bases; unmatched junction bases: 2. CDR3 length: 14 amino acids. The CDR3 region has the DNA TGTGCCAGCAGCTTGGGACTAGCAACCTACGAGCAGTACTTC. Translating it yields CASSLGLATYEQYF.